The 5 T cell receptor beta chains below were found in one sample sequenced in a study of blood T cell repertoires in COVID-19. Using immunoSEQ multiplex PCR, the repertoire was profiled, and TCRdb retains in-frame clones only, with some absent. Seen here are 150,000 to 200,000 clones, over 80% observed once, and the top ten hold about an eighth. Sequenced: PBMCs or T cells enriched from blood (not recorded which). Receptor source: a woman aged 60-75 years who had recovered from COVID-19.

The CDR3 DNA is TGTGCCAGCAGTTTAGCGCAGACAGGGGAGGATGCAAAACTGTTTTTT. Translation: CASSLAQTGEDAKLFF. This sequence joins TRBV28 and TRBJ1-4, with 8 bases lining up with TRBD1. Trimming cost V 2 bases and J 10 bases; bases outside gene matches: 12. The CDR3 consists of 16 residues. Germline-derived CDR1 and CDR2 are MDHEN and SYDVKM.

The gene calls are TRBV6-1 and TRBJ1-5; D is unresolved. The V gene lost 1 base and the J gene lost 5 bases, with 9 bases spanning the gap. The CDR3 is 14 amino acids. The germline gives CDR1 MNHNS, CDR2 SASEGT. The CDR3 sequence: CASSEVVGDQPQHF. CDR3 DNA sequence: TGTGCCAGCAGTGAAGTGGTCGGGGATCAGCCCCAGCATTTT.

V usage is TRBV19 and J usage is TRBJ2-2; maybe TRBD1 (6 bases). The germline V gene has CDR1 LNHDA and CDR2 SQIVND (reference sequence). The CDR3 loop spans 17 amino acids. V was shortened by 5 bases and J by 4 bases, with 20 bases between the two germline ends. CDR3 region: CASSHRPGTKVTGELFF. The DNA of the CDR3 is TGTGCCAGTAGTCACCGCCCGGGGACAAAAGTCACCGGGGAGCTGTTTTTT.

CDR3 sequence (DNA): TGCGCCAGCAGCCCAATGGGACAGAACACTGAAGCTTTCTTT. It yields the protein CASSPMGQNTEAFF. V is TRBV5-1 and J is TRBJ1-1; D may be TRBD1 (6 bases). Trimming removed 4 bases from V and 1 base from J, with 11 bases in between. Germline assignment: CDR1 SGHRS and CDR2 YFSETQ. CDR3 size: 14 residues.

V and J are TRBV6-5 and TRBJ1-1; TRBD1 matches at 7 bases. Trimming cost V 3 bases and J 5 bases; bases outside gene matches: 9. Germline lookup yields CDR1 MNHEY and CDR2 SVGAGI. The CDR3 runs 15 residues. Written as DNA, the CDR3 is TGTGCCAGCAGTTATGGGTCCAGGGGGAGGACTGAAGCTTTCTTT. It is translated as CASSYGSRGRTEAFF.